These 25 T cell receptor beta chains were sequenced from one sample in a study of T-cell memory formation after mild COVID-19. In TCRdb, the 5' RACE reads were re-called with MiXCR into one record per CDR3 protein. The data hold about 360,000 distinct CDR3 sequences, with about 15% observed a single time. Sequencing was done on a sample of PBMCs or a T cell subset sorted from them (not recorded which). Every receptor here comes from a man younger than 30 who had mild COVID-19 (a few samples of this study predate the infection). Cell type and time point are not known.

This clonotype was seen many times. The chain combines TRBV4-2 with TRBJ2-3, with D tentatively TRBD1 (6 bases). The ends were cut back, 0 bases at V and 2 bases at J, with 9 bases in the middle. This CDR3 is built from 15 residues. Germline V CDR1 and CDR2: LGHNA, YNFKEQ. The CDR3: CASSQEGGPTDTQYF. DNA for the CDR3: TGTGCCAGCAGCCAAGAAGGGGGACCCACAGATACGCAGTATTTT.

This clonotype was recorded at least ten times. The rearrangement links TRBV4-3 to TRBJ2-2; weak D call: TRBD2 (5 bases). This CDR3 comprises 14 residues. The V end was cut by 4 bases, the J end by 4 bases, with 10 bases between. Germline CDR1 reads LGHNA; CDR2 reads YSLEER. CDR3 DNA: TGCGCCAGCAGCCGCCAAAGCGGCACCGGGGAGCTGTTTTTT. Translating it yields CASSRQSGTGELFF.

J is TRBJ2-7 and V is TRBV6-1; unclear D gene. This CDR3 is built from 15 residues. V was trimmed by 4 bases and J by 0 bases, leaving 13 bases between them. The germline V gene encodes CDR1 MNHNS and CDR2 SASEGT. CDR3 residues: CASSVRSVTSYEQYV. The CDR3 DNA follows: TGTGCCAGCAGTGTCAGGTCCGTCACCTCCTACGAGCAGTACGTC.

This clonotype showed up just a few times. The chain joins TRBV30 to TRBJ1-2; TRBD1 matches at 8 bases. The CDR3 spans 13 residues. The germline V gene has CDR1 GTSNPN and CDR2 SVGIG (reference sequence). Trimming at V came to 4 bases and at J to 7 bases, leaving 8 bases not matched to a gene. CDR3 in DNA: TGTGCCTGGAAAAGGGACAGGCCAGGTGGCTACACCTTC. Encoded protein: CAWKRDRPGGYTF.

V and J are TRBV5-1 and TRBJ2-5; D not resolved. V gave up 2 bases and J gave up 4 bases, with 15 bases separating them. The length of the CDR3 is 15 residues. Germline V gene lookup returns CDR1 SGHRS and CDR2 YFSETQ. The CDR3 DNA is TGCGCCAGCAGCTTCCAGCCGGGCTATGGAGAGACCCAGTACTTC. It specifies CASSFQPGYGETQYF.

This clonotype has more than one count but fewer than ten. V usage is TRBV14 and J usage is TRBJ2-6; D unclear. V was clipped by 8 bases and J by 1 base, with 12 bases between them. CDR3 length: 15 residues. Germline-derived CDR1 and CDR2 are SGHDN and FVKESK. Here the CDR3 DNA reads TGTGCCAGCCACAGCTACCGATCTGGGGCCAACGTCCTGACTTTC. Translation gives CASHSYRSGANVLTF.

The chain employs TRBV11-2 and TRBJ2-4; 10 bases are shared with TRBD2. This CDR3 has 14 residues. Germline-derived CDR1 and CDR2 are SGHAT and FQNNGV. The J segment lost 15 bases and the V segment lost 3 bases, leaving 11 bases of the junction unmatched. For the CDR3, the DNA is TGTGCCAGCAGCTTCTCTAGCGGGGGACCCTTCAGGTACTTC. It is translated as CASSFSSGGPFRYF.

V and J are TRBV18 and TRBJ2-7; D gene uncertain. CDR3 length: 13 amino acids. Germline V gene lookup returns CDR1 KGHSH and CDR2 LQKENI. V lost 1 base to trimming and J lost 6 bases, with 10 bases between them. The CDR3 region has the DNA TGTGCCAGCTCACCACGCGACTCAGGCGAGCAGTACGTC. This sequence encodes CASSPRDSGEQYV.

This clonotype was picked up a small number of times. The rearrangement links TRBV5-5 to TRBJ1-4, with 7 bases lining up with TRBD1. Germline loops: CDR1 SGHKS, CDR2 YYEKEE (reference sequence). V trimming: 2 bases; J trimming: 4 bases; junction bases outside the gene matches: 5. The CDR3 spans 15 residues. CDR3 protein: CASSFRQGLNEKLFF. In nucleotides, the CDR3 is TGTGCCAGCAGCTTTAGACAGGGCCTTAATGAAAAACTGTTTTTT.

The table lists this clonotype with a few counts. This chain connects TRBV11-2 to TRBJ2-7; no clear D gene. The V gene lost 1 base and the J gene lost 4 bases, with 14 bases spanning the gap. Germline assignment: CDR1 SGHAT and CDR2 FQNNGV. This CDR3 contains 15 residues. The CDR3 loop is CASSLGYRRGYEQYF. The DNA of the CDR3 is TGTGCCAGCAGCTTAGGGTACCGTCGAGGTTACGAGCAGTACTTC.

This clonotype has at least ten counts. The J gene is TRBJ2-6, the V gene TRBV15, with D possibly being TRBD1 (5 bases). CDR1 and CDR2 from the germline V gene are LNHNV and YYDKDF (reference sequence). The CDR3 contains 17 residues. With 0 bases removed from V and 0 bases from J, the gap between germline ends came to 9 bases. The chain's CDR3 is CATSRDLGDSGANVLTF. DNA for the CDR3: TGTGCCACCAGCAGAGATCTAGGGGACTCTGGGGCCAACGTCCTGACTTTC.

This clonotype has at least ten counts. The chain has TRBV5-1 and TRBJ1-3; unclear D gene. Looked up from germline, CDR1 is SGHRS and CDR2 is YFSETQ. The CDR3 has 13 residues. With 4 bases removed from V and 4 bases from J, the gap between germline ends came to 9 bases. For the CDR3, the DNA is TGCGCCAGCAGCCCGCCGGGGGGAAACACCATATATTTT. As protein: CASSPPGGNTIYF.

This clonotype has just a few counts. V usage is TRBV3-1 and J usage is TRBJ2-5, with 14 bases identical to TRBD2. The CDR3 contains 13 residues. CDR1 and CDR2 from the germline V gene are LGHDT and YNNKEL (reference sequence). With 6 bases clipped from V and 9 bases from J, the junction kept 3 bases outside the gene matches. CDR3 residues: CASRRTSGGSQYF. CDR3 coding DNA: TGTGCCAGCAGACGGACTAGCGGGGGGTCCCAGTACTTC.

The CDR3 reads CASSLLASGKTQYF. The CDR3 bases are TGTGCCAGCAGCTTGCTGGCTAGCGGAAAGACCCAGTACTTC. V gene TRBV5-6 combines with J gene TRBJ2-5; 7 nucleotides align to TRBD2. With 1 base clipped from V and 6 bases from J, the junction kept 6 bases outside the gene matches. This CDR3 is 14 amino acids long. Looked up from germline, CDR1 is SGHDT and CDR2 is YYEEEE.

This clonotype was detected only a few times. This chain joins TRBV25-1 and TRBJ2-2, with unresolved D. V lost 3 bases and J lost 4, with 9 bases in between. This CDR3 has 14 amino acids. CDR1 and CDR2 from the germline V gene are MGHDK and SYGVNS. As DNA, the CDR3 is TGTGCCAGCAGTGACTACCGGGCCACCGGGGAGCTGTTTTTT. Its translation: CASSDYRATGELFF.

The V call is TRBV29-1, the J call TRBJ2-7; 8 bases fit TRBD1. The J segment lost 3 bases and the V segment lost 2 bases, leaving 9 bases of the junction unmatched. The V gene's germline CDR1 is SQVTM and CDR2 ANQGSEA. This CDR3 spans 15 amino acids. The chain's CDR3 is CSVETTGTGRYEQYF. In nucleotides, the CDR3 is TGCAGCGTTGAAACCACCGGGACAGGCCGCTACGAGCAGTACTTC.

This clonotype occurred a few times. The genes are TRBV4-1 and TRBJ1-1; TRBD1 is a possible D gene (6 bases). The CDR3 sequence is 14 residues long. Trimming took 0 bases from V and 4 from J, leaving 9 bases between them. Germline V gene data show CDR1 as MGHRA and CDR2 as YSYEKL. CDR3 sequence reads: CASSQEVQGTEAFF. CDR3 bases: TGCGCCAGCAGCCAAGAGGTACAGGGCACTGAAGCTTTCTTT.

The chain is built from TRBV7-9 and TRBJ2-7; D may be TRBD1 (6 bases). Germline assignment: CDR1 SEHNR and CDR2 FQNEAQ (reference sequence). The V and J ends lost 2 bases and 6 bases respectively, with 11 bases between them. The CDR3 has 13 amino acids. CDR3 amino acids: CASSLTGISEQYF. CDR3 bases: TGTGCCAGCAGCTTAACAGGGATTAGCGAGCAGTACTTC.

This clonotype was counted a few times. V usage is TRBV19 and J usage is TRBJ2-3; no firm D call. The germline gives CDR1 LNHDA, CDR2 SQIVND (reference sequence). V gave up 1 base and J gave up 4 bases, with 6 bases separating them. This CDR3 contains 13 residues. The CDR3 loop reads CASSIGAADTQYF. Here the CDR3 DNA reads TGTGCCAGTAGTATAGGAGCAGCAGATACGCAGTATTTT.

Only a few counts were recorded for this clonotype. The chain employs TRBV5-1 and TRBJ1-1, with D possibly matching TRBD1 (5 bases). Trimming removed 5 bases at V and 4 bases at J, with 12 bases between. Germline CDR1 and CDR2: SGHRS and YFSETQ. The CDR3 runs 13 residues. The CDR3 region is CASSSDSLTEAFF. The DNA for the CDR3 is TGCGCCAGCAGTTCTGACAGCCTCACTGAAGCTTTCTTT. The full variable domain, in which reference TRBV5-1 and TRBJ1-1 provide the parts outside the CDR3, is KAGVTQTPRYLIKTRGQQVTLSCSPISGHRSVSWYQQTPGQGLQFLFEYFSETQRNKGNFPGRFSGRQFSNSRSEMNVSTLELGDSALYLCASSSDSLTEAFFGQGTRLTVV.

The chain combines TRBV10-3 with TRBJ1-3; no clear D. This CDR3 is built from 14 residues. Trimming removed 0 bases at V and 3 bases at J, with 6 bases between. Germline values: CDR1 ENHRY, CDR2 SYGVKD. In nucleotides, the CDR3 is TGTGCCATCAGTGAGTCGAAGGTTGGAAACACCATATATTTT. Protein product: CAISESKVGNTIYF.

This clonotype was seen only a few times. This chain connects TRBV25-1 to TRBJ2-3, with 10 bases identical to TRBD1. After removal of 7 bases from V and 1 base from J, the junction contained 8 bases not matched to a gene. The CDR3 sequence is 16 residues long. CDR1 is MGHDK and CDR2 is SYGVNS in the germline V gene. CDR3 nucleotides: TGTGCCAGCACGGGGACGGGACAGGGGCGCACAGATACGCAGTATTTT. This encodes CASTGTGQGRTDTQYF.

There are a few counts of this clonotype. The chain links TRBV7-9 to TRBJ2-1; no reliable D call. Per the germline V gene, CDR1 is SEHNR and CDR2 is FQNEAQ (reference sequence). The length of the CDR3 is 10 residues. The ends were cut back, 5 bases at V and 9 bases at J, with 5 bases in the middle. Written as DNA, the CDR3 is TGTGCCAGCAGCACCCGTGAGCAGTTCTTC. Protein sequence: CASSTREQFF.

This clonotype has just a few counts. The chain couples TRBV4-1 to TRBJ2-7, with no clear D. CDR3 length equals 13 residues. Between the trimmed V and J ends, which lost 4 bases and 5 bases, there was a span of 12 bases. From germline, CDR1 is MGHRA and CDR2 YSYEKL. CDR3 nucleotide sequence: TGCGCCAGCAGCCTGACCCTGTCCGACGAGCAGTACGTC. This codes for CASSLTLSDEQYV.

This clonotype showed up just a few times. The V call is TRBV4-1, the J call TRBJ1-5; D not certain. Germline V gene sequence: CDR1 MGHRA, CDR2 YSYEKL. CDR3 length equals 13 residues. Trimming pared 1 base from V and 5 bases from J, leaving 6 bases between. The CDR3 DNA is TGCGCCAGCAGCCAAGCCTTAGATCAGCCCCAGCATTTT. Protein product: CASSQALDQPQHF.